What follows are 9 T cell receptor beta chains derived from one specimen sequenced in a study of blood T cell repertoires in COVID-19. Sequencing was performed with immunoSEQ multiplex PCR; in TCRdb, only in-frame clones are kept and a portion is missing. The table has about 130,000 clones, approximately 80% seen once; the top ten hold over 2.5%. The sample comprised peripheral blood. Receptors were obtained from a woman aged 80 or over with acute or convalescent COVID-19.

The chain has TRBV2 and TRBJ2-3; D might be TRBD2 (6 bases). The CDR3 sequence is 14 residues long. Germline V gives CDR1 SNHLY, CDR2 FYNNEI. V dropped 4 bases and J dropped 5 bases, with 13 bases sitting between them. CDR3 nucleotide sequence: TGTGCCAGCAGTGGATCGACTAGGGAAGATACGCAGTATTTT. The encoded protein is CASSGSTREDTQYF.

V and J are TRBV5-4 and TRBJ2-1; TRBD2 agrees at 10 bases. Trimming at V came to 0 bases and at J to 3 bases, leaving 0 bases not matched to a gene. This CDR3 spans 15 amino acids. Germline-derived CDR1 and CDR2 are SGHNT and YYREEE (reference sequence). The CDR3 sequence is CASSLVAGGYNEQFF. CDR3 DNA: TGTGCCAGCAGCTTGGTAGCGGGGGGCTACAATGAGCAGTTCTTC.

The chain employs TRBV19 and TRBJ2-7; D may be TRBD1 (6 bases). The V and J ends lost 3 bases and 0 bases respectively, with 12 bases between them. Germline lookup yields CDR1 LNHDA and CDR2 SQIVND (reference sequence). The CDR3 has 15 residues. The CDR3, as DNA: TGTGCCAGTAGTATTGCCAGGGGACCCTCCTACGAGCAGTACTTC. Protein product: CASSIARGPSYEQYF.

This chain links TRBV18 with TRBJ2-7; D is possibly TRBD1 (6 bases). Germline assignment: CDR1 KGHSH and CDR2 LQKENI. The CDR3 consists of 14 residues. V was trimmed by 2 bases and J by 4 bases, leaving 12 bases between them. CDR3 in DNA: TGTGCCAGCTCACCAACCGGTCAGGGGTACGAGCAGTACTTC. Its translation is CASSPTGQGYEQYF.

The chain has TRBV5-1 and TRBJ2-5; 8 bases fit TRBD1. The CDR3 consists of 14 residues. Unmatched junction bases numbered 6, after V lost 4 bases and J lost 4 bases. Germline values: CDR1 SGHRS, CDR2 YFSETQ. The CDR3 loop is CASSTGQGGETQYF. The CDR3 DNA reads TGCGCCAGCAGCACCGGACAGGGCGGAGAGACCCAGTACTTC.

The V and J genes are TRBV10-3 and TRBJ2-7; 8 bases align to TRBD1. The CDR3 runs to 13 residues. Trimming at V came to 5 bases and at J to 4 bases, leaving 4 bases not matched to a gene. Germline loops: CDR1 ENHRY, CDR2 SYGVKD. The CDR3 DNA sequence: TGTGCCATCAGTAAGACAGGGGAGTACGAGCAGTACTTC. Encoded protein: CAISKTGEYEQYF.

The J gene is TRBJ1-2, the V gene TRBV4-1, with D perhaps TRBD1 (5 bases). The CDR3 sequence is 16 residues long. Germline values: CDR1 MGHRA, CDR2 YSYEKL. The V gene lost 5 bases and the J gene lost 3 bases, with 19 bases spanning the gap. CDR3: CASSSQGLARDYGYTF. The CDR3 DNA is TGCGCCAGCAGCTCCCAGGGTTTAGCCCGAGACTATGGCTACACCTTC.

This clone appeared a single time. The CDR3 loop reads CASSPDRAYGYTF. The CDR3 DNA reads as TGTGCCAGCTCACCAGACAGGGCATATGGCTACACCTTC. This chain joins TRBV18 and TRBJ1-2; 7 positions agree with TRBD1. CDR3 size: 13 residues. Germline loops: CDR1 KGHSH, CDR2 LQKENI. The trim removed 2 bases at V and 5 bases at J, leaving 2 bases unmatched.

CDR3 sequence (DNA): TGTGCCAGCAGTCCGGACAGGGCATACAATGAGCAGTTCTTC. This codes for CASSPDRAYNEQFF. The chain combines TRBV11-2 with TRBJ2-1, with TRBD1 matching 8 bases. Germline values: CDR1 SGHAT, CDR2 FQNNGV. V gave up 6 bases and J gave up 4 bases; unmatched junction bases: 5. This CDR3 has 14 residues.